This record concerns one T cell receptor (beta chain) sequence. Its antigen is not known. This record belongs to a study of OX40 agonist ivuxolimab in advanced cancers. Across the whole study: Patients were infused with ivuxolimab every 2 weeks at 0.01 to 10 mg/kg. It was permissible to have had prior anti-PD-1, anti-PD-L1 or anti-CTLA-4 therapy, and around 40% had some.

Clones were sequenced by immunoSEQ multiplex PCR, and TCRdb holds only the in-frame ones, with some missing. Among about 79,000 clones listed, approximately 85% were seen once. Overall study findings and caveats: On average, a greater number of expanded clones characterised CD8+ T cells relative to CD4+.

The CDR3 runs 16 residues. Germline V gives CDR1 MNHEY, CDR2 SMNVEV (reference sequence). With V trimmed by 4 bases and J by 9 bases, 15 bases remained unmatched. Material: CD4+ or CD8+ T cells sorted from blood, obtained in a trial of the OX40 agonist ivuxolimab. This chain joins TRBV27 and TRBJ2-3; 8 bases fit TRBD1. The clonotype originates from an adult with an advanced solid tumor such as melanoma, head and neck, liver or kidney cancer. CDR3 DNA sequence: TGTGCCAGCAGTTCCCCCCATCCCTCGACAGGGGTCACGCAGTATTTT. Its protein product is CASSSPHPSTGVTQYF.